Listed below are T cell receptor beta chains from one sample, sequenced in a study of vaccination and CD4 T cells after COVID-19. For these TCRs, the target antigens are not known. Each CDR3 protein gets one entry after TCRdb re-called the PCR reads with MiXCR. The sample has 15,000 to 20,000 distinct CDR3 sequences; approximately 35% are singletons. The sample here was CD4+ T cells from blood, cultured in vitro, taken before SARS-CoV-2 vaccination. The origin of the receptors is a human donor who received a COVID-19 vaccine. Both conserved end residues are part of each CDR3. Each record gives: CDR3 protein, CDR3 DNA, D gene, V gene, clone size, J gene. D genes are given only for firm matches. The size of a clone is reported for some rows only, either as once, few or many, or as a class for expanded clones.

CDR3 protein: CASSVKRGGNQPQHF
CDR3 DNA: TGTGCCAGCAGTGTGAAGAGGGGGGGCAATCAGCCCCAGCATTTT
D gene: .
V gene: TRBV6-1
clone size: few
J gene: TRBJ1-5

CDR3 protein: CASSQTSGVQETQYF
CDR3 DNA: TGTGCCAGTAGTCAGACTAGCGGGGTTCAAGAGACCCAGTACTTC
D gene: TRBD2
V gene: TRBV19
clone size: once
J gene: TRBJ2-5

CDR3 protein: CAWGRLGGDGYTF
CDR3 DNA: TGTGCCTGGGGGAGGTTAGGGGGCGATGGCTACACCTTC
D gene: TRBD1
V gene: TRBV30
clone size: .
J gene: TRBJ1-2

CDR3 protein: CASSITGHASYEQYF
CDR3 DNA: TGTGCCAGTAGTATAACAGGCCACGCTTCCTACGAGCAGTACTTC
D gene: .
V gene: TRBV19
clone size: .
J gene: TRBJ2-7

CDR3 protein: CASSLGEFNEKLFF
CDR3 DNA: TGTGCCAGCAGTTTAGGGGAATTTAATGAAAAACTGTTTTTT
D gene: .
V gene: TRBV12-3/TRBV12-4
clone size: .
J gene: TRBJ1-4

CDR3 protein: CASSYRDSYEQYF
CDR3 DNA: TGTGCCAGCAGTTACAGAGACTCCTACGAGCAGTACTTC
D gene: .
V gene: TRBV6-5
clone size: few
J gene: TRBJ2-7

CDR3 protein: CASRRGRDLGDTQYF
CDR3 DNA: TGTGCCAGCAGACGTGGTAGGGACCTAGGAGATACGCAGTATTTT
D gene: .
V gene: TRBV6-1
clone size: few
J gene: TRBJ2-3

CDR3 protein: CASSEGTPYGYTF
CDR3 DNA: TGTGCCAGCAGTGAAGGGACACCTTATGGCTACACCTTC
D gene: .
V gene: TRBV2
clone size: few
J gene: TRBJ1-2

CDR3 protein: CASSSPRAGPNEQFF
CDR3 DNA: TGTGCCAGCAGCTCCCCTCGGGCGGGGCCAAATGAGCAGTTCTTC
D gene: .
V gene: TRBV7-3
clone size: .
J gene: TRBJ2-1

CDR3 protein: CASSLSPGTRTYNEQFF
CDR3 DNA: TGTGCCAGCAGTCTTTCCCCCGGGACTAGAACCTACAATGAGCAGTTCTTC
D gene: TRBD2
V gene: TRBV27
clone size: few
J gene: TRBJ2-1

CDR3 protein: CASSEQGTNTEAFF
CDR3 DNA: TGTGCCAGCAGTGAACAGGGGACGAACACTGAAGCTTTCTTT
D gene: .
V gene: TRBV6-1
clone size: few
J gene: TRBJ1-1

CDR3 protein: CSASTGGGMNTEAFF
CDR3 DNA: TGCAGTGCTAGTACAGGGGGCGGAATGAACACTGAAGCTTTCTTT
D gene: TRBD1
V gene: TRBV20-1
clone size: few
J gene: TRBJ1-1

CDR3 protein: CASSYFAPGFAEAFF
CDR3 DNA: TGTGCCAGCAGTTACTTTGCCCCAGGGTTCGCTGAAGCTTTCTTT
D gene: .
V gene: TRBV6-5
clone size: .
J gene: TRBJ1-1

CDR3 protein: CAWSVGTGLGGGETQYF
CDR3 DNA: TGTGCCTGGAGTGTAGGGACAGGCCTTGGAGGGGGAGAGACCCAGTACTTC
D gene: TRBD1
V gene: TRBV30
clone size: few
J gene: TRBJ2-5

CDR3 protein: CASSQGQREGNTIYF
CDR3 DNA: TGCGCCAGCAGCCAGGGACAGCGGGAAGGAAACACCATATATTTT
D gene: TRBD1
V gene: TRBV5-1
clone size: once
J gene: TRBJ1-3

CDR3 protein: CSANSPANTGELFF
CDR3 DNA: TGCAGTGCTAACTCGCCGGCGAACACCGGGGAGCTGTTTTTT
D gene: .
V gene: TRBV20-1
clone size: .
J gene: TRBJ2-2

CDR3 protein: CASSLRTGPFYYGYTF
CDR3 DNA: TGTGCCAGTAGCCTACGGACAGGGCCCTTTTACTATGGCTACACCTTC
D gene: TRBD1
V gene: TRBV19
clone size: .
J gene: TRBJ1-2

CDR3 protein: CSALGGDANYGYTF
CDR3 DNA: TGCAGTGCCCTGGGGGGGGACGCTAACTATGGCTACACCTTC
D gene: .
V gene: TRBV20-1
clone size: few
J gene: TRBJ1-2

CDR3 protein: CASSLEQGDEKLFF
CDR3 DNA: TGTGCCAGCAGCTTGGAACAGGGTGATGAAAAACTGTTTTTT
D gene: .
V gene: TRBV5-4
clone size: .
J gene: TRBJ1-4

CDR3 protein: CAWSRWTGGDEQYF
CDR3 DNA: TGTGCCTGGAGTCGATGGACAGGGGGCGACGAGCAGTACTTC
D gene: TRBD1
V gene: TRBV30
clone size: .
J gene: TRBJ2-7

CDR3 protein: CASSSASGGIGELFF
CDR3 DNA: TGTGCCAGCAGTTCTGCTAGCGGGGGGATCGGGGAGCTGTTTTTT
D gene: TRBD2
V gene: TRBV6-2/TRBV6-3
clone size: .
J gene: TRBJ2-2

CDR3 protein: CASSSSRGRVETQYF
CDR3 DNA: TGTGCCAGCTCATCCTCCAGGGGGCGTGTAGAGACCCAGTACTTC
D gene: TRBD1
V gene: TRBV18
clone size: .
J gene: TRBJ2-5

CDR3 protein: CAWSVQANYGYTF
CDR3 DNA: TGTGCCTGGAGTGTCCAGGCTAACTATGGCTACACCTTC
D gene: .
V gene: TRBV30
clone size: few
J gene: TRBJ1-2

CDR3 protein: CASSDPQGAETQYF
CDR3 DNA: TGTGCCAGCAGTGACCCACAGGGGGCGGAGACCCAGTACTTC
D gene: TRBD1
V gene: TRBV25-1
clone size: few
J gene: TRBJ2-5

CDR3 protein: CAWSAGSEGYGYTF
CDR3 DNA: TGTGCCTGGAGTGCGGGGTCCGAGGGATATGGCTACACCTTC
D gene: .
V gene: TRBV30
clone size: .
J gene: TRBJ1-2

CDR3 protein: CASSLGTNQETQYF
CDR3 DNA: TGTGCCAGCAGCTTAGGAACCAACCAAGAGACCCAGTACTTC
D gene: .
V gene: TRBV7-3
clone size: few
J gene: TRBJ2-5

CDR3 protein: CASSYLSSGAGELFF
CDR3 DNA: TGTGCCAGCAGTTACCTTTCTAGCGGGGCCGGGGAGCTGTTTTTT
D gene: TRBD2
V gene: TRBV6-2/TRBV6-3
clone size: .
J gene: TRBJ2-2

CDR3 protein: CATSRVSRDSPLHF
CDR3 DNA: TGTGCCACCAGCAGAGTTTCCAGAGATTCACCCCTCCACTTT
D gene: .
V gene: TRBV15
clone size: few
J gene: TRBJ1-6

CDR3 protein: CAWSWASGTSYGYTF
CDR3 DNA: TGTGCCTGGAGCTGGGCTTCGGGAACTTCTTATGGCTACACCTTC
D gene: .
V gene: TRBV30
clone size: .
J gene: TRBJ1-2

CDR3 protein: CAWSGGWYQETQYF
CDR3 DNA: TGTGCCTGGAGTGGTGGCTGGTACCAAGAGACCCAGTACTTC
D gene: .
V gene: TRBV30
clone size: .
J gene: TRBJ2-5

CDR3 protein: CASSLAPSEAFF
CDR3 DNA: TGTGCCAGCAGCTTGGCCCCCAGTGAAGCTTTCTTT
D gene: .
V gene: TRBV5-4
clone size: few
J gene: TRBJ1-1

CDR3 protein: CSVPPPLTGPNIQYF
CDR3 DNA: TGCAGTGTACCACCCCCTTTGACAGGGCCGAACATTCAGTACTTC
D gene: TRBD1
V gene: TRBV20-1
clone size: few
J gene: TRBJ2-4

CDR3 protein: CASSRQGGTEAFF
CDR3 DNA: TGTGCCAGCAGCCGACAGGGAGGAACTGAAGCTTTCTTT
D gene: .
V gene: TRBV21-1
clone size: .
J gene: TRBJ1-1

CDR3 protein: CAWSGPVGLNTQYF
CDR3 DNA: TGTGCCTGGAGTGGGCCCGTTGGTTTGAATACGCAGTATTTT
D gene: .
V gene: TRBV30
clone size: few
J gene: TRBJ2-3

CDR3 protein: CASSLDTYGYTF
CDR3 DNA: TGTGCCAGCAGCTTAGACACCTATGGCTACACCTTC
D gene: .
V gene: TRBV7-6
clone size: few
J gene: TRBJ1-2

CDR3 protein: CASRSVGTGSYNEQFF
CDR3 DNA: .
D gene: .
V gene: TRBV21-1
clone size: .
J gene: TRBJ2-1

CDR3 protein: CASSLVGWDDTNEKLFF
CDR3 DNA: TGTGCCAGCAGTTTAGTAGGGTGGGACGACACTAATGAAAAACTGTTTTTT
D gene: .
V gene: TRBV12-3/TRBV12-4
clone size: .
J gene: TRBJ1-4

CDR3 protein: CASKARYTGELFF
CDR3 DNA: TGTGCCAGTAAGGCTAGGTACACCGGGGAGCTGTTTTTT
D gene: .
V gene: TRBV19
clone size: .
J gene: TRBJ2-2

CDR3 protein: CATSSGDRPLFGYTF
CDR3 DNA: TGTGCCACCAGCAGTGGGGACAGACCTTTGTTTGGCTACACCTTC
D gene: TRBD1
V gene: TRBV15
clone size: medium-sized
J gene: TRBJ1-2

CDR3 protein: CASSPLAGGPTGELFF
CDR3 DNA: TGTGCCAGCAGCCCGTTGGCGGGGGGGCCCACCGGGGAGCTGTTTTTT
D gene: TRBD2
V gene: TRBV4-2
clone size: once
J gene: TRBJ2-2

CDR3 protein: CASNYRGRFYGYTF
CDR3 DNA: TGTGCCAGCAACTACAGGGGGCGCTTCTATGGCTACACCTTC
D gene: TRBD1
V gene: TRBV9
clone size: few
J gene: TRBJ1-2

CDR3 protein: CASSREAVKSSYNEQFF
CDR3 DNA: TGTGCCAGCAGCCGGGAGGCCGTAAAGAGCTCCTACAATGAGCAGTTCTTC
D gene: TRBD2
V gene: TRBV7-2
clone size: .
J gene: TRBJ2-1

CDR3 protein: CASGVVLVNYGYTF
CDR3 DNA: TGTGCCAGCGGGGTGGTTTTGGTAAACTATGGCTACACCTTC
D gene: .
V gene: TRBV12-3/TRBV12-4
clone size: .
J gene: TRBJ1-2

CDR3 protein: CASSETGLSTETQYF
CDR3 DNA: TGTGCCAGCAGCGAGACAGGGTTATCAACAGAGACCCAGTACTTC
D gene: TRBD1
V gene: TRBV7-8
clone size: .
J gene: TRBJ2-5

CDR3 protein: CASSFFAGGEDTDTQYF
CDR3 DNA: TGTGCCAGCAGTTTTTTCGCCGGGGGCGAAGACACAGATACGCAGTATTTT
D gene: .
V gene: TRBV12-3/TRBV12-4
clone size: .
J gene: TRBJ2-3

CDR3 protein: CASSQSGGPTEAFF
CDR3 DNA: TGCGCCAGCAGTCAATCGGGGGGGCCCACTGAAGCTTTCTTT
D gene: .
V gene: TRBV23-1
clone size: .
J gene: TRBJ1-1

CDR3 protein: CASSVVAGSTEAFF
CDR3 DNA: TGTGCCAGCAGCGTAGTTGCAGGGAGTACTGAAGCTTTCTTT
D gene: .
V gene: TRBV9
clone size: few
J gene: TRBJ1-1

CDR3 protein: CASSLRGTSGTYNEQFF
CDR3 DNA: TGTGCCAGCAGCTTAAGAGGGACTAGCGGTACATACAATGAGCAGTTCTTC
D gene: TRBD2
V gene: TRBV7-9
clone size: .
J gene: TRBJ2-1

CDR3 protein: CSARDWVGTYEQYF
CDR3 DNA: TGCAGTGCTAGAGATTGGGTGGGGACATACGAGCAGTACTTC
D gene: .
V gene: TRBV20-1
clone size: once
J gene: TRBJ2-7

CDR3 protein: CASSRGQGNNSPLHF
CDR3 DNA: TGTGCCAGCAGCCGCGGACAGGGCAACAATTCACCCCTCCACTTT
D gene: TRBD1
V gene: TRBV7-2
clone size: .
J gene: TRBJ1-6

CDR3 protein: CASKPSGINQPQHF
CDR3 DNA: TGCGCCAGCAAGCCCTCCGGAATTAATCAGCCCCAGCATTTT
D gene: .
V gene: TRBV10-2
clone size: .
J gene: TRBJ1-5

CDR3 protein: CSVDTGFTDTQYF
CDR3 DNA: TGCAGCGTTGATACAGGGTTCACAGATACGCAGTATTTT
D gene: .
V gene: TRBV29-1
clone size: .
J gene: TRBJ2-3

CDR3 protein: CASSIERGLKQPQHF
CDR3 DNA: TGTGCCAGTAGTATTGAAAGGGGATTAAAACAGCCCCAGCATTTT
D gene: .
V gene: TRBV19
clone size: once
J gene: TRBJ1-5

CDR3 protein: CASNIRMGSTEAFF
CDR3 DNA: TGCGCCAGCAACATCAGGATGGGAAGTACTGAAGCTTTCTTT
D gene: .
V gene: TRBV5-1
clone size: .
J gene: TRBJ1-1

CDR3 protein: CSARLRNTGELFF
CDR3 DNA: TGCAGTGCTAGGTTAAGGAACACCGGGGAGCTGTTTTTT
D gene: .
V gene: TRBV20-1
clone size: .
J gene: TRBJ2-2

CDR3 protein: CASKVPGVGGYTF
CDR3 DNA: TGCGCCAGCAAAGTCCCTGGGGTTGGCGGCTACACCTTC
D gene: .
V gene: TRBV4-1
clone size: .
J gene: TRBJ1-2